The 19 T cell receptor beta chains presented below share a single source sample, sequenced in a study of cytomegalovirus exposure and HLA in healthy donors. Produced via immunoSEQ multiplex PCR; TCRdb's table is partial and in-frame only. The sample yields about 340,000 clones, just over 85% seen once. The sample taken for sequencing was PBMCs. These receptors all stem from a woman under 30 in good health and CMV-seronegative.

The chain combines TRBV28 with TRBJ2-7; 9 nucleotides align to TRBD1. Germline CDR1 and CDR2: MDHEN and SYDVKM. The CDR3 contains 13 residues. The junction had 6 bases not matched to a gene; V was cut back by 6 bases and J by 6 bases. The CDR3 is CASRPQGAPEQYF. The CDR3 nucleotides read TGTGCCAGCAGACCACAGGGGGCGCCCGAGCAGTACTTC. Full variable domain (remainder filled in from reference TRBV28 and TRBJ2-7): DVKVTQSSRYLVKRTGEKVFLECVQDMDHENMFWYRQDPGLGLRLIYFSYDVKMKEKGDIPEGYSVSREKKERFSLILESASTNQTSMYLCASRPQGAPEQYFGPGTRLTVT.

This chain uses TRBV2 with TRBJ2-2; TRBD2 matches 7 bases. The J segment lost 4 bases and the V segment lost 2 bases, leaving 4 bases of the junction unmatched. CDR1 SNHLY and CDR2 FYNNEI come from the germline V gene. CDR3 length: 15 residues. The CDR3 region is CASSERPGGTGELFF. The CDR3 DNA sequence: TGTGCCAGCAGTGAAAGGCCGGGGGGCACCGGGGAGCTGTTTTTT.

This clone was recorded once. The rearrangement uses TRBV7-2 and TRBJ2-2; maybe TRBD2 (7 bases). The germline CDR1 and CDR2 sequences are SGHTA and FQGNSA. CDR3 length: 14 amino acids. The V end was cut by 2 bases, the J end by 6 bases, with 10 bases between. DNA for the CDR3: TGTGCCAGCAGCTTACGCGGGGGCCCCGGGGAGCTGTTTTTT. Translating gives CASSLRGGPGELFF.

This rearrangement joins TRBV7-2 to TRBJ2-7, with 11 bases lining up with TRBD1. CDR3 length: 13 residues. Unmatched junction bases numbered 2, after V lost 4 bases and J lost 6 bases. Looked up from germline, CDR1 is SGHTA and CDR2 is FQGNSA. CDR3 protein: CASSYGTGGEQYF. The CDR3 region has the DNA TGTGCCAGCAGCTACGGGACAGGGGGCGAGCAGTACTTC. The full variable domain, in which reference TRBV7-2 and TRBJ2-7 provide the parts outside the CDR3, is GAGVSQSPSNKVTEKGKDVELRCDPISGHTALYWYRQSLGQGLEFLIYFQGNSAPDKSGLPSDRFSAERTGGSVSTLTIQRTQQEDSAVYLCASSYGTGGEQYFGPGTRLTVT.

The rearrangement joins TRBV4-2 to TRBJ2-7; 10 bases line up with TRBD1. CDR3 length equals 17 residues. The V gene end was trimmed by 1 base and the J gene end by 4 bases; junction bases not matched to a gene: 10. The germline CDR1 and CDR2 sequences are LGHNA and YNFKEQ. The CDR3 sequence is CASSQGGLGQGNYEQYF. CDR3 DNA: TGTGCCAGCAGCCAAGGGGGTTTGGGACAGGGGAATTACGAGCAGTACTTC.

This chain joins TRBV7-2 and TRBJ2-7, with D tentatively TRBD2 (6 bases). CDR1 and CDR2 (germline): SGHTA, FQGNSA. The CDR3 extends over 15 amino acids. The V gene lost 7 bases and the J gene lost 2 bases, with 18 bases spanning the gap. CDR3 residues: CASKELGGGTYEQYF. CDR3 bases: TGTGCCAGCAAGGAGCTGGGAGGTGGGACCTACGAGCAGTACTTC.

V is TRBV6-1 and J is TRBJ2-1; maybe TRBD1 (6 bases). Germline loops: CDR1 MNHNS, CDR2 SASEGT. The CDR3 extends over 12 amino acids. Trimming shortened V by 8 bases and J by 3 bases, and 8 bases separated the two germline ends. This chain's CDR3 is CASDRYYNEQFF. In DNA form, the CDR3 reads TGTGCCAGCGACAGGTACTACAATGAGCAGTTCTTC.

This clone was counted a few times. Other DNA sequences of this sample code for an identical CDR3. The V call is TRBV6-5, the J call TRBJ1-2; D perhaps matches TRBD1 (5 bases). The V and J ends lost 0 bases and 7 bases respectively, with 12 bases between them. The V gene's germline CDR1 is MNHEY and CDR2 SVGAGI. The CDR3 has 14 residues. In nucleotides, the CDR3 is TGTGCCAGCAGTTACTCGGGCAGGGTGGGTGGCTACACCTTC. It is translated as CASSYSGRVGGYTF.

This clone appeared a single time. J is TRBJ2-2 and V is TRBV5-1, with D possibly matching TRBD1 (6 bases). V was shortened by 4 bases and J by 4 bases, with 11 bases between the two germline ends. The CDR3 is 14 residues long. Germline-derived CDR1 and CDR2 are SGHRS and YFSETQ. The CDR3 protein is CASSPGQVTGELFF. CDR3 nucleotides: TGCGCCAGCAGCCCGGGACAAGTCACCGGGGAGCTGTTTTTT.

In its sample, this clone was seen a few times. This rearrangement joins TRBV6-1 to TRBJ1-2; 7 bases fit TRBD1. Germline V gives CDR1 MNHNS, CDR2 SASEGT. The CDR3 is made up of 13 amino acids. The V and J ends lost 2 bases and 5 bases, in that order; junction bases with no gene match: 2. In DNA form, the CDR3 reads TGTGCCAGCAGTGAAACGGGACAGTATGGCTACACCTTC. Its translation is CASSETGQYGYTF.

The CDR3 loop reads CASSPVFNEQFF. CDR3 in DNA: TGTGCCAGCAGTCCCGTTTTCAATGAGCAGTTCTTC. The chain combines TRBV28 with TRBJ2-1; D gene unclear. The germline V and J ends were trimmed by 5 bases and 6 bases, with 8 bases remaining between them. Germline V gene lookup returns CDR1 MDHEN and CDR2 SYDVKM. This CDR3 has 12 amino acids.

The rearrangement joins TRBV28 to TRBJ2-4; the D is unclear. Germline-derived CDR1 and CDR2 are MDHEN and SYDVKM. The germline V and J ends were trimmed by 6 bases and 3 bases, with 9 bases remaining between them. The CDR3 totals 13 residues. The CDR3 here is CASSRSDKNIQYF. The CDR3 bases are TGTGCCAGCAGCAGATCCGACAAAAACATTCAGTACTTC.

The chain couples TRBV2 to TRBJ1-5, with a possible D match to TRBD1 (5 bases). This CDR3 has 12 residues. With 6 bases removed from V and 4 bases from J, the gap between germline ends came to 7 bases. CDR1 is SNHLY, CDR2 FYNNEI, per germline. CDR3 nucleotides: TGTGCCAGCAGCCGACAGAATCAGCCCCAGCATTTT. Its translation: CASSRQNQPQHF.

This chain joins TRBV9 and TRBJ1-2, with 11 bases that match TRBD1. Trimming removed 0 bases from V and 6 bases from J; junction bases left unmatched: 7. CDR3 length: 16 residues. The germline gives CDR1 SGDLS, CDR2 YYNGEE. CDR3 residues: CASSVAWTGGEDGYTF. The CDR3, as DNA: TGTGCCAGCAGCGTAGCTTGGACAGGGGGCGAGGATGGCTACACCTTC.

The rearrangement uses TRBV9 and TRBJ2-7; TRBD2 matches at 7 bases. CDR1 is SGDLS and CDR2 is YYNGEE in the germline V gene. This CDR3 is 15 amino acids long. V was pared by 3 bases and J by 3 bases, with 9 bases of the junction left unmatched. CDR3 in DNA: TGTGCCAGCAGCGCCAACGGGGGGTTGGTCTACGAGCAGTACTTC. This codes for CASSANGGLVYEQYF.

CDR3 in DNA: TGTGCCAGCAGTTTTCTGGGGCGGACCTACGAGCAGTACTTC. As protein: CASSFLGRTYEQYF. The rearrangement links TRBV28 to TRBJ2-7, with a possible D match to TRBD1 (5 bases). The CDR3 is 14 amino acids. The V and J ends lost 3 bases and 2 bases respectively, with 11 bases between them. Germline CDR1 reads MDHEN; CDR2 reads SYDVKM.

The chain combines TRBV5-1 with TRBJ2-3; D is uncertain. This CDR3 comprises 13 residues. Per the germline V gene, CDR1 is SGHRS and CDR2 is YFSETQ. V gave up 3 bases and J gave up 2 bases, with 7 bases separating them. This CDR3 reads CASSSVPTDTQYF. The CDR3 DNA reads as TGCGCCAGCAGCTCGGTGCCCACAGATACGCAGTATTTT.

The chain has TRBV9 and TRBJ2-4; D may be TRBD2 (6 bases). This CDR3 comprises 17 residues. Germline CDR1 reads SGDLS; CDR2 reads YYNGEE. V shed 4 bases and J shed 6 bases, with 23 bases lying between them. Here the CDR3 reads CASSLSAGTERINIQYF. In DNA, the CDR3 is TGTGCCAGCAGCCTTAGTGCGGGGACGGAGCGGATAAACATTCAGTACTTC.

The CDR3 nucleotides read TGTGCCAGCAGTGAACGTACTAGCGGCACAGATACGCAGTATTTT. It yields the protein CASSERTSGTDTQYF. The chain combines TRBV2 with TRBJ2-3; 7 bases match TRBD2. This CDR3 comprises 15 residues. Germline V gene sequence: CDR1 SNHLY, CDR2 FYNNEI. Germline trimming cut 2 bases from V and 1 base from J; bases unmatched to any gene: 3.